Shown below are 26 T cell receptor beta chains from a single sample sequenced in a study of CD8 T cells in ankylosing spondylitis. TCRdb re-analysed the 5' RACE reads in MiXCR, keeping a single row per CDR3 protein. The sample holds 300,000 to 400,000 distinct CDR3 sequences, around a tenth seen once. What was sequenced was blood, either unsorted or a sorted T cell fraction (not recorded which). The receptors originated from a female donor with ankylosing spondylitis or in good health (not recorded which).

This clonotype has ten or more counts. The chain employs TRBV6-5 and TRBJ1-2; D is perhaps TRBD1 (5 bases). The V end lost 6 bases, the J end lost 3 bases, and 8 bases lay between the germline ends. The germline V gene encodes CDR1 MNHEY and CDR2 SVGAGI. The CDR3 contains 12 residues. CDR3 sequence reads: CASRRGDYGYTF. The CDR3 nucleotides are TGTGCCAGCAGAAGGGGTGACTATGGCTACACCTTC.

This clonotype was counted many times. The CDR3 bases are TGTGCCAGCAGCTCCGGGACAGGGAGTTTAGGTGAGCAGTTCTTC. Translated: CASSSGTGSLGEQFF. V usage is TRBV7-2 and J usage is TRBJ2-1, with 9 bases lining up with TRBD1. The trim removed 4 bases at V and 9 bases at J, leaving 10 bases unmatched. The CDR3 has 15 amino acids. Germline CDR1 reads SGHTA; CDR2 reads FQGNSA.

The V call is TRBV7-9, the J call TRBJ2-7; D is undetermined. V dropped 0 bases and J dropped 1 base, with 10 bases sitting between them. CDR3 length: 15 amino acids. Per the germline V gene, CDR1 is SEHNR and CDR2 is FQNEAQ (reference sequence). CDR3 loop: CASSLATGWSYEQYF. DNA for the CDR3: TGTGCCAGCAGCTTAGCGACCGGGTGGTCCTACGAGCAGTACTTC.

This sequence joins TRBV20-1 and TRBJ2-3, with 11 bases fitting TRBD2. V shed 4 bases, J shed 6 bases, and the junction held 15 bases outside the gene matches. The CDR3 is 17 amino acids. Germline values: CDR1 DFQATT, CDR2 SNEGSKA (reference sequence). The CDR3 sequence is CSAKFGRLAGGGDTQYF. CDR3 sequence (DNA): TGCAGTGCTAAGTTTGGGCGGCTAGCGGGAGGTGGGGATACGCAGTATTTT.

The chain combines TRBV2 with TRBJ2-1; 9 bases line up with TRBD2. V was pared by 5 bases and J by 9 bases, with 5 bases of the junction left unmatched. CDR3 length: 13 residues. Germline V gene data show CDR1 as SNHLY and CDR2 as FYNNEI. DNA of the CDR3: TGTGCCAGCAGTTTGCGGGGGGGCGGTGAGCAGTTCTTC. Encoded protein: CASSLRGGGEQFF.

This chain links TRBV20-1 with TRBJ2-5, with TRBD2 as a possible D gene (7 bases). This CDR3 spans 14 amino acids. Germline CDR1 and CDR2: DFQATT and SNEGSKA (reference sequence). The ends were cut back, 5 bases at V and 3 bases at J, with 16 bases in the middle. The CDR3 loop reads CSASRGGDKETQYF. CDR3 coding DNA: TGCAGTGCTTCGAGGGGGGGAGACAAAGAGACCCAGTACTTC.

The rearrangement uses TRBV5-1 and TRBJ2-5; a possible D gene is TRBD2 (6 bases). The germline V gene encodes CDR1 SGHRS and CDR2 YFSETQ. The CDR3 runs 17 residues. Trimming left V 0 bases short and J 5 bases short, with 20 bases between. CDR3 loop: CASSLGPLLADWETQYF. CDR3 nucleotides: TGCGCCAGCAGCTTGGGGCCCCTACTAGCCGACTGGGAGACCCAGTACTTC.

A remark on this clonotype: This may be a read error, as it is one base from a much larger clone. The CDR3 loop reads CATSRTTGTAMSVKNIQYF. DNA of the CDR3: TGTGCCACCAGCAGAACTACCGGGACAGCTATGTCGGTCAAAAACATTCAGTACTTC. The chain is built from TRBV15 and TRBJ2-4, with 7 bases matching TRBD1. Germline loops: CDR1 LNHNV, CDR2 YYDKDF (reference sequence). The CDR3 consists of 19 residues. The trim removed 2 bases at V and 3 bases at J, leaving 16 bases unmatched.

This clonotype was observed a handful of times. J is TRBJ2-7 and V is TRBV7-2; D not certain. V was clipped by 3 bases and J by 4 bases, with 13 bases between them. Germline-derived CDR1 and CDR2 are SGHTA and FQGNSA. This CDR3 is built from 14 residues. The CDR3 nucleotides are TGTGCCAGCAGCTTCCCTCCCCGGAGTTACGAGCAGTACTTC. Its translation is CASSFPPRSYEQYF.

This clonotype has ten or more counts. DNA for the CDR3: TGCAGTGCTACGACCTACGAGCAGTACTTC. It translates to CSATTYEQYF. V gene TRBV20-1 combines with J gene TRBJ2-7; no clear D gene. The CDR3 covers 10 residues. Germline V gives CDR1 DFQATT, CDR2 SNEGSKA (reference sequence). V lost 4 bases, J lost 2 bases, and 3 bases lay in between.

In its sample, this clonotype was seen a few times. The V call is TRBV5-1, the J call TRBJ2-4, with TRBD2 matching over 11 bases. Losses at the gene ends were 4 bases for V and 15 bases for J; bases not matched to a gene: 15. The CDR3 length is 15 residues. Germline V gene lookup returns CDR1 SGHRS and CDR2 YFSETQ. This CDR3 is CASSPTGTSGDTWYF. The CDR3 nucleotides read TGCGCCAGCAGCCCCACCGGGACTAGCGGAGACACATGGTACTTC.

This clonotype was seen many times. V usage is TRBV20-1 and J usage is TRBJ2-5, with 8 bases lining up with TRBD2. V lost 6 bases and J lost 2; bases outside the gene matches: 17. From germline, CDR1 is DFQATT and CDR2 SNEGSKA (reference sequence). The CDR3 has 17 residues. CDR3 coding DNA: TGCAGTGCCGCCCCGGGACTAGAACCCATCACACAAGAGACCCAGTACTTC. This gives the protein CSAAPGLEPITQETQYF.

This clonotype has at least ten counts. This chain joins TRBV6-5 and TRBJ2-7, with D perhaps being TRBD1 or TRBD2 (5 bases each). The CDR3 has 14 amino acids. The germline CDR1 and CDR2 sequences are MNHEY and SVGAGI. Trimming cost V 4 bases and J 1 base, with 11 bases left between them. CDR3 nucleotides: TGTGCCAGCAGTTCCCATGGGGGATCCTACGAGCAGTACTTC. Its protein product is CASSSHGGSYEQYF.

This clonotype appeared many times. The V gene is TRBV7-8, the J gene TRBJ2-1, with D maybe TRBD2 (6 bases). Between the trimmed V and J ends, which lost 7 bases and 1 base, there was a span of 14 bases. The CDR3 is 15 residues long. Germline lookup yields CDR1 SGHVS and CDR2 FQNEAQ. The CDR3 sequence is CASTTSFRSYNEQFF. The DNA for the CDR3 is TGTGCCAGCACCACTAGCTTTCGGTCCTACAATGAGCAGTTCTTC.

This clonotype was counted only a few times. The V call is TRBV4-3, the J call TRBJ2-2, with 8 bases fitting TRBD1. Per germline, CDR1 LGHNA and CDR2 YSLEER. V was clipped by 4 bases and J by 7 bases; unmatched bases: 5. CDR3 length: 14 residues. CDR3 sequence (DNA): TGCGCCAGCAGCCGACAGGGGTCTGGCGGGGAGCTGTTTTTT. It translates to CASSRQGSGGELFF.

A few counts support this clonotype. The CDR3 region is CASSFGQATQETQYF. The CDR3 DNA sequence: TGTGCCAGTAGTTTCGGACAGGCTACCCAAGAGACCCAGTACTTC. The chain links TRBV19 to TRBJ2-5, with 7 positions matching TRBD1. This CDR3 region has 15 residues. The germline V gene encodes CDR1 LNHDA and CDR2 SQIVND (reference sequence). V was pared by 5 bases and J by 1 base, with 7 bases of the junction left unmatched. Looking up the rest from reference TRBV19 and TRBJ2-5 gives the full variable domain: DGGITQSPKYLFRKEGQNVTLSCEQNLNHDAMYWYRQDPGQGLRLIYYSQIVNDFQKGDIAEGYSVSREKKESFPLTVTSAQKNPTAFYLCASSFGQATQETQYFGPGTRLLVL.

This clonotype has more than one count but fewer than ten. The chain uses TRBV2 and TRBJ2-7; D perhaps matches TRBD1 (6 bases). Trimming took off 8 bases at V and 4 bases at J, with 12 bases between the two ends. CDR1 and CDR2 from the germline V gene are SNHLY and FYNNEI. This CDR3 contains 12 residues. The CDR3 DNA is TGTGCCAGCTCCGGACAGATTTACGAGCAGTACTTC. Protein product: CASSGQIYEQYF.

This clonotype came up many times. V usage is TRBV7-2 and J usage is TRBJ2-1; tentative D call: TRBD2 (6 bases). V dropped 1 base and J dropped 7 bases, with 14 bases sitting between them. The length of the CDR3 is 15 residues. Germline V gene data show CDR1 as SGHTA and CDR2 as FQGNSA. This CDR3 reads CASSLVGRRDNEQFF. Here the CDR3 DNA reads TGTGCCAGCAGCTTAGTGGGTCGGCGGGATAATGAGCAGTTCTTC.

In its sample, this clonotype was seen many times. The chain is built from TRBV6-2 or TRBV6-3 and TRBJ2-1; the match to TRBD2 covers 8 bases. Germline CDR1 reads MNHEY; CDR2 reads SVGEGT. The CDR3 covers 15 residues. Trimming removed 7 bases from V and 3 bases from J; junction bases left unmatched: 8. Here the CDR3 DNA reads TGTGCCAGCATCCTAGCGGGCGCGTACTACAATGAGCAGTTCTTC. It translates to CASILAGAYYNEQFF.

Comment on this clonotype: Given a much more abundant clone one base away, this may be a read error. This CDR3 is CASSLSERGSFHQPQHF. The CDR3 DNA sequence: TGTGCCAGCAGTTTATCCGAGCGGGGGTCCTTCCATCAGCCCCAGCATTTT. The chain has TRBV27 and TRBJ1-5; D is possibly TRBD1 (5 bases). Germline CDR1 and CDR2: MNHEY and SMNVEV (reference sequence). The CDR3 consists of 17 residues. V dropped 0 bases and J dropped 5 bases, with 17 bases sitting between them.

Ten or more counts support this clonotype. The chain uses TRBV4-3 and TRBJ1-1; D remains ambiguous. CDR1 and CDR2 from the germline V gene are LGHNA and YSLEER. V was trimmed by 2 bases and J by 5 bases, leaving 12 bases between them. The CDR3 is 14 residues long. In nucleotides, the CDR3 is TGCGCCAGCAGCCAACAAAGCGGCTTAACTGAAGCTTTCTTT. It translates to CASSQQSGLTEAFF.

CDR3 protein: CSASGLGGSPLHF. The CDR3 DNA follows: TGCAGTGCTAGCGGTTTGGGGGGTTCACCCCTCCACTTT. The rearrangement links TRBV20-1 to TRBJ1-6; weak D call: TRBD1 (5 bases). Germline-derived CDR1 and CDR2 are DFQATT and SNEGSKA (reference sequence). V shed 3 bases and J shed 9 bases, with 12 bases lying between them. This CDR3 contains 13 residues.

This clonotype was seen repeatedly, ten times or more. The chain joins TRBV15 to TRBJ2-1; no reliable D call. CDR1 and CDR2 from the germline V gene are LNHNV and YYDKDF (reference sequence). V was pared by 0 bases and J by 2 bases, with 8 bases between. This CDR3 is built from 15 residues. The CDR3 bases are TGTGCCACCAGCAGAGAGAAGGGCCCCTACAATGAGCAGTTCTTC. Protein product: CATSREKGPYNEQFF. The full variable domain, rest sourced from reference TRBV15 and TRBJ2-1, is DAMVIQNPRYQVTQFGKPVTLSCSQTLNHNVMYWYQQKSSQAPKLLFHYYDKDFNNEADTPDNFQSRRPNTSFCFLDIRSPGLGDTAMYLCATSREKGPYNEQFFGPGTRLTVL.

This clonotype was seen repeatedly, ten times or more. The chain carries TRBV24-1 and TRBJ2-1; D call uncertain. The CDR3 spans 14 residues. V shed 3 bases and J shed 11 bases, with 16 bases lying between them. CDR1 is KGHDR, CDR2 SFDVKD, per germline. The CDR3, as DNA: TGTGCCACCAGTGATCGGCTGGGTAATTTTCAGCAGTTCTTC. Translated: CATSDRLGNFQQFF.

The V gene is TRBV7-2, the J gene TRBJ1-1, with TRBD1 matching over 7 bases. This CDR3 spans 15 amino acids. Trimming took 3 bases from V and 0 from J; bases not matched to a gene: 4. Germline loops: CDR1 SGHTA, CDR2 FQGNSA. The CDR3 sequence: CASSLGQLLNTEAFF. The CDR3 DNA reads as TGTGCCAGCAGCTTGGGACAGCTGCTGAACACTGAAGCTTTCTTT.

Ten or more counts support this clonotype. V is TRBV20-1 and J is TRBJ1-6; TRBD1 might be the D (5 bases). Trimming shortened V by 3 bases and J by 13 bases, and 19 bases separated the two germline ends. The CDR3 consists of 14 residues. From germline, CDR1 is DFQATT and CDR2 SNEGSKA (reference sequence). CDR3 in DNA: TGCAGTGCTAGGGACAATCTTCGCTTGTCGCCCCTCCACTTT. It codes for CSARDNLRLSPLHF.